The following is a T cell receptor beta chain sequence with its context. Its specific antigen is unknown. No qualities accompany the bases; no much larger clone lies one base away. The immunoSEQ Assay, a bias-controlled multiplex PCR, was used to amplify TCRbeta CDR3 regions from genomic DNA. As for the original processing: The number of nucleated cells in each sample was estimated by amplification of reference gene primers within the assay. To quantify the absolute abundance of each unique TCRbeta CDR3 rearrangement, sequence reads were collapsed and filtered. Productive Simpson clonality was computed per sample as the square root of Simpson's diversity index over productive rearrangements. Drawn from immuneACCESS, this table holds only the in-frame rearrangements with V and J called that TCRdb kept. Clones are partly lost; checked studies trace under half to an unresolved V gene and leave the rest unexplained. The DNA gave D and trimming, while V, J and clone size come from that table. Within this sample are approximately 150,000 clones, with over 75% of them counted one time only. Clones ranked in the top ten supply roughly a tenth of the sample.

Each collaborating institution followed its own protocols to collect whole blood in K2EDTA tubes. For TCRbeta analysis, collaborators shipped samples as frozen whole blood, isolated PBMCs, or DNA extracted from either of those sample types. Trimming leaves V shorter by 7 bases and J shorter by 0 bases, with the junction holding 4 bases beyond the gene matches. Via the germline V gene, CDR1 is SGHAT and CDR2 FQNNGV. The CDR3 sequence holds 16 residues, the cysteine and phenylalanine included. The only DNA kept is the CDR3, 48 bases in frame from the first base. The data belong to a study of blood T cell repertoires in COVID-19 (dated by TCRdb to about 2020). A note on the overall study: The collaborator samples originated in the United States, Italy and Spain and spanned the acute and convalescent phases of COVID-19. Deeply sampled blood TCRbeta repertoires from subjects exposed to, actively infected with, or recovered from COVID-19 were included in the dataset. The repertoires were released in a freely available public database intended as a resource for research on the immune response to SARS-CoV-2. Nearly every sample came with metadata listing a de-identified subject ID, COVID-19 status, age in years and sex. The samples were drawn from the first 160 participants of the ongoing ImmuneRACE study and from over a thousand subjects provided by 6 global collaborators. Where HLA class I and class II types were available, the types were taken from metadata supplied by the sample provider, not from assay-based typing. The prospective study material was composed of cDNA or gDNA derived from T cells, B-cell-depleted T cells, or PBMCs.

Paper-wide results and their limitations: The quantity of clinical and demographic metadata differed by source and by participant and was supplied without curation.

The sequence is built from TRBV11-2 and TRBJ2-2, and 11 junction bases match TRBD1. The sample was peripheral blood. The TCR comes from a human donor in a cohort sampled during active COVID-19. The nucleotides read TGTGCCAGCACCCGGACAGGGGGCTCGAACACCGGGGAGCTGTTTTTT. Its product reads: CASTRTGGSNTGELFF.